Presented here are 14 T cell receptor beta chains from one specimen sequenced in a study of T cells after yellow fever vaccination. TCRdb recomputed calls from the 5' RACE reads with MiXCR, one row per CDR3 protein. This table has 500,000 to 650,000 distinct CDR3 sequences, about 12% appearing once. The material sequenced was PBMCs, taken on the day of the yellow fever booster vaccination. Receptors were obtained from a man aged 25 to 40 who received the YFV17D yellow fever vaccine.

J is TRBJ1-6 and V is TRBV7-2, with D possibly TRBD1 on 5 matching bases. The CDR3 loop spans 16 amino acids. Germline V gene lookup returns CDR1 SGHTA and CDR2 FQGNSA. V was clipped by 0 bases and J by 9 bases, with 15 bases between them. CDR3 protein: CASSLARGVKASPLHF. The CDR3 DNA is TGTGCCAGCAGCTTAGCGAGGGGTGTAAAGGCTTCACCCCTCCACTTT.

Note on this clonotype: Given a much more abundant clone one base away, this may be a read error. The genes are TRBV6-1 and TRBJ2-2, with 10 positions matching TRBD1. The CDR3 covers 13 residues. CDR1 is MNHNS and CDR2 is SASEGT in the germline V gene. Unmatched junction bases numbered 3, after V lost 8 bases and J lost 6 bases. The CDR3 DNA reads TGTGCCAGCTGCGGACAGGGGGCCGGGGAGCTGTTTTTT. Its protein product is CASCGQGAGELFF.

This clonotype was seen a few times. The chain recombines TRBV4-1 with TRBJ1-1; the D gene is possibly TRBD1 (6 bases). V dropped 0 bases and J dropped 0 bases, with 8 bases sitting between them. The CDR3 runs to 15 residues. Germline-derived CDR1 and CDR2 are MGHRA and YSYEKL. The CDR3 DNA reads as TGCGCCAGCAGCCAAGAAGGGACAATGAACACTGAAGCTTTCTTT. Its translation is CASSQEGTMNTEAFF.

This clonotype was detected only a few times. This chain uses TRBV6-1 with TRBJ2-1; D remains ambiguous. The CDR3 runs to 13 residues. V lost 0 bases and J 8 bases, leaving 8 bases between the germline ends. Per germline, CDR1 MNHNS and CDR2 SASEGT. CDR3 residues: CASSEAALDEQFF. The CDR3 DNA reads TGTGCCAGCAGTGAAGCAGCTTTGGATGAGCAGTTCTTC.

This clonotype was counted only a few times. The chain employs TRBV20-1 and TRBJ2-2, with no clear D. Trimming left V 0 bases short and J 2 bases short, with 7 bases between. The CDR3 runs to 14 residues. Germline V CDR1 and CDR2: DFQATT, SNEGSKA (reference sequence). The CDR3 nucleotides are TGCAGTGCTAGAGATAAGGGTAACACCGGGGAGCTGTTTTTT. It yields the protein CSARDKGNTGELFF.

This clonotype was recorded a few times. The J gene is TRBJ2-7, the V gene TRBV6-5; no reliable D call. The CDR3 spans 15 residues. Trimming removed 0 bases from V and 0 bases from J, with 9 bases in between. Germline V gives CDR1 MNHEY, CDR2 SVGAGI. CDR3 protein: CASSYSTGRSYEQYF. CDR3 DNA sequence: TGTGCCAGCAGTTACTCGACCGGGCGCTCCTACGAGCAGTACTTC.

The chain carries TRBV5-6 and TRBJ2-7; D might be TRBD1 (5 bases). CDR1 SGHDT and CDR2 YYEEEE come from the germline V gene. The V end lost 0 bases, the J end lost 5 bases, and 12 bases lay between the germline ends. The CDR3 loop spans 14 amino acids. The CDR3 here is CASSLEPGFHEQYF. DNA for the CDR3: TGTGCCAGCAGCTTGGAACCAGGGTTCCACGAGCAGTACTTC. Full variable domain (remainder filled in from reference TRBV5-6 and TRBJ2-7): DAGVTQSPTHLIKTRGQQVTLRCSPKSGHDTVSWYQQALGQGPQFIFQYYEEEERQRGNFPDRFSGHQFPNYSSELNVNALLLGDSALYLCASSLEPGFHEQYFGPGTRLTVT.

V and J are TRBV5-6 and TRBJ1-6; 9 bases line up with TRBD1. V trimming: 4 bases; J trimming: 7 bases; junction bases outside the gene matches: 6. This CDR3 contains 15 residues. Per germline, CDR1 SGHDT and CDR2 YYEEEE. This chain's CDR3 is CASSRPGQGNSPLHF. CDR3 nucleotide sequence: TGTGCCAGCAGCCGTCCGGGACAGGGAAATTCACCCCTCCACTTT.

This clonotype was counted a few times. This rearrangement joins TRBV12-3 or TRBV12-4 to TRBJ2-3; TRBD2 agrees at 7 bases. The ends lost 4 bases at V and 2 bases at J; junction bases unmatched: 6. CDR3 size: 15 residues. The CDR3 loop reads CASSSGSGTTDTQYF. CDR3 bases: TGTGCCAGCAGTTCCGGGAGCGGGACCACAGATACGCAGTATTTT.

This clonotype was counted a few times. The J gene is TRBJ2-5, the V gene TRBV7-7, with TRBD1 matching over 7 bases. The CDR3 has 14 amino acids. CDR1 SSHAT and CDR2 FNYEAQ come from the germline V gene (reference sequence). V lost 5 bases and J lost 3; bases outside the gene matches: 6. The CDR3 here is CASSPTGAEETQYF. CDR3 coding DNA: TGTGCCAGCAGCCCTACAGGGGCTGAAGAGACCCAGTACTTC.

This clonotype was found a few times. The rearrangement joins TRBV28 to TRBJ2-6; D unclear. This CDR3 region has 19 residues. Deletions cut 6 bases from V and 4 bases from J, with 25 bases between. From germline, CDR1 is MDHEN and CDR2 SYDVKM. The CDR3 spells CASSPIKLRPHEGANVLTF. The CDR3 coding sequence is TGTGCCAGCAGCCCGATAAAACTCAGACCCCATGAGGGGGCCAACGTCCTGACTTTC.

The table lists this clonotype with a few counts. The chain employs TRBV29-1 and TRBJ2-1; no definite D call. The germline V gene encodes CDR1 SQVTM and CDR2 ANQGSEA. There are 10 residues in the CDR3. V was pared by 4 bases and J by 9 bases, with 7 bases between. Here the CDR3 reads CSVAQLEQFF. The CDR3 bases are TGCAGCGTTGCACAGCTTGAGCAGTTCTTC.

The chain joins TRBV24-1 to TRBJ2-3; TRBD2 aligns across 11 bases. V lost 4 bases, J lost 2 bases, and 19 bases stayed unmatched. The CDR3 sequence is 21 residues long. The germline CDR1 and CDR2 sequences are KGHDR and SFDVKD. CDR3 loop: CATSEPSYVPGTSGITDTQYF. In DNA form, the CDR3 reads TGTGCCACCAGTGAACCATCTTATGTCCCCGGGACTAGCGGAATCACAGATACGCAGTATTTT.

CDR3 bases: TGCAGCGTTGAAGATATGATACAGGGGGATATGTATGAGCAGTTCTTC. Translated: CSVEDMIQGDMYEQFF. The genes are TRBV29-1 and TRBJ2-1; 8 positions agree with TRBD1. The CDR3 length is 16 residues. Germline V gene sequence: CDR1 SQVTM, CDR2 ANQGSEA. J gave up 8 bases and V 0 bases, and 12 bases lay outside the gene matches.